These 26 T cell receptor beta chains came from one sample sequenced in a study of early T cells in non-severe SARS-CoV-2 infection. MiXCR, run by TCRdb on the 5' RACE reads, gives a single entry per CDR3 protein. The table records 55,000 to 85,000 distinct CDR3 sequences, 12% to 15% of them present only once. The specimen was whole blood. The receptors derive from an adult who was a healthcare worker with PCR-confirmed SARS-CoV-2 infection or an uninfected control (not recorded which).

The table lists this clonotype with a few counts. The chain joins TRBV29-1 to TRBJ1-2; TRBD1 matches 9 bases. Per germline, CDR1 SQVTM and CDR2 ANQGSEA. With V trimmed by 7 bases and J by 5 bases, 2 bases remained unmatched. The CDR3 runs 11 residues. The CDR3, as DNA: TGCAGCGGCGGGACAGGGTATGGCTACACCTTC. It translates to CSGGTGYGYTF.

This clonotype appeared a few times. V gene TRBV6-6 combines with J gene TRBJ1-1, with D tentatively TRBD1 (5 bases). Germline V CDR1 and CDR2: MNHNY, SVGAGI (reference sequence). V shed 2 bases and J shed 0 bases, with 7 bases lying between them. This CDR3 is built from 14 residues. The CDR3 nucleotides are TGTGCCAGCAGTTACCCGACAGTGAACACTGAAGCTTTCTTT. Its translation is CASSYPTVNTEAFF.

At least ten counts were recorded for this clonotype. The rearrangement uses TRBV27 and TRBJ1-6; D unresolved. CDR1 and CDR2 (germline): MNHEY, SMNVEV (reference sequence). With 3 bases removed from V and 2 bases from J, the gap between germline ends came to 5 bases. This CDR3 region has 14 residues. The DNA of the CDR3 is TGTGCCAGCAGTTTTAGTCCCTATAATTCACCCCTCCACTTT. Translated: CASSFSPYNSPLHF.

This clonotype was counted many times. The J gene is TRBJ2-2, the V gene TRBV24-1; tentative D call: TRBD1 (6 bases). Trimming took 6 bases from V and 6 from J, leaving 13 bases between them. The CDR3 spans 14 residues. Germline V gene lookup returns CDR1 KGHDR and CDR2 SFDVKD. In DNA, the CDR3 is TGTGCCACCAGTCAGGGGCTAGCTGCCGGGGAGCTGTTTTTT. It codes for CATSQGLAAGELFF.

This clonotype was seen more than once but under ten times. Here the CDR3 DNA reads TGTGCCTGGAGTGGATCCGTTTTAACCTACGAGCAGTACTTC. Translated, it gives CAWSGSVLTYEQYF. The chain recombines TRBV30 with TRBJ2-7, with D unclear. Trimming took 1 base from V and 2 from J, leaving 12 bases between them. Per germline, CDR1 GTSNPN and CDR2 SVGIG (reference sequence). This CDR3 region has 14 residues.

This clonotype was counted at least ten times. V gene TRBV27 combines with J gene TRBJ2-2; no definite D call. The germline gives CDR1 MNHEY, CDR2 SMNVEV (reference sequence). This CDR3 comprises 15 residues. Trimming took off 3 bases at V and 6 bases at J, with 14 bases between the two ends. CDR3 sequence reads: CASSLLASMAGELFF. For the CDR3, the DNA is TGTGCCAGCAGTTTGTTAGCCTCCATGGCCGGGGAGCTGTTTTTT.

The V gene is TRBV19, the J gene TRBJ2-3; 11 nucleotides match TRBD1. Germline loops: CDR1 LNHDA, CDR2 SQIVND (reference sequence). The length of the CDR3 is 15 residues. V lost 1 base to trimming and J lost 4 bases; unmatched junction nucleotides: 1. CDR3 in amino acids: CASSIGTGGSDTQYF. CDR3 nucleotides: TGTGCCAGTAGTATAGGGACAGGGGGCTCAGATACGCAGTATTTT.

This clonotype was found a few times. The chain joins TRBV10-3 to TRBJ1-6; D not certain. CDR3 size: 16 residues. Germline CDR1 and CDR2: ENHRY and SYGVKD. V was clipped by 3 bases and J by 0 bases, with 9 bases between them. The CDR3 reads CAISDQLSSYNSPLHF. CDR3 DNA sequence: TGTGCCATCAGTGATCAGCTTAGCTCCTATAATTCACCCCTCCACTTT.

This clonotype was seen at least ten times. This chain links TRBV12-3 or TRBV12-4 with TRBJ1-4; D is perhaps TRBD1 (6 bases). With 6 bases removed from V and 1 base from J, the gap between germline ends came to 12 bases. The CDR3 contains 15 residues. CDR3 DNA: TGTGCCAGCAGAGGCACAGGGTTAACTAATGAAAAACTGTTTTTT. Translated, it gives CASRGTGLTNEKLFF.

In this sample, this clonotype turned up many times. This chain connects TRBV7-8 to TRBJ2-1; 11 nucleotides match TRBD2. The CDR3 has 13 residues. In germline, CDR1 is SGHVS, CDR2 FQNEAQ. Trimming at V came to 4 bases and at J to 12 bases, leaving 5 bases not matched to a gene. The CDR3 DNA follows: TGTGCCAGCAGCTCGAGGACTAGCGGGTGGCAGTTCTTC. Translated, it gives CASSSRTSGWQFF. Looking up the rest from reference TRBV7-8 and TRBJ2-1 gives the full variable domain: GAGVSQSPRYKVAKRGQDVALRCDPISGHVSLFWYQQALGQGPEFLTYFQNEAQLDKSGLPSDRFFAERPEGSVSTLKIQRTQQEDSAVYLCASSSRTSGWQFFGPGTRLTVL.

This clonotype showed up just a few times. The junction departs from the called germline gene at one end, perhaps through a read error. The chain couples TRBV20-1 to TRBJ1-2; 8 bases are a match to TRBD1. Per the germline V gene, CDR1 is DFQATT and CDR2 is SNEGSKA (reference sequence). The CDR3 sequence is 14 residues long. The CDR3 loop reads CSARQGTGHYGYTF. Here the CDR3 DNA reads TGTAGTGCTAGGCAAGGGACAGGCCACTATGGCTACACCTTC.

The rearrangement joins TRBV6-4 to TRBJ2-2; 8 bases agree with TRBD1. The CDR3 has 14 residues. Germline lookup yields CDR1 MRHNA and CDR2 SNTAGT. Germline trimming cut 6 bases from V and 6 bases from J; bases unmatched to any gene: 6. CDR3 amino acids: CASSPTGESGELFF. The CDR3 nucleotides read TGTGCCAGCAGCCCGACAGGGGAGTCCGGGGAGCTGTTTTTT.

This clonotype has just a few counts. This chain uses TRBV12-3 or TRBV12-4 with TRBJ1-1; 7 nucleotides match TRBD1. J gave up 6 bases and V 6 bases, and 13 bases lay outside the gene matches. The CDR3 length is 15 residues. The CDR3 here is CASRAADRPDAEAFF. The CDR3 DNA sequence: TGTGCCAGCAGGGCAGCGGACAGGCCCGACGCTGAAGCTTTCTTT.

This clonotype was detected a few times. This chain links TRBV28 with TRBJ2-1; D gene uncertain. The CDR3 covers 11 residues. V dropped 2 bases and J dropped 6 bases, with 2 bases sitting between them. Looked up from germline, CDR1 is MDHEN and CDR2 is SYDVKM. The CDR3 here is CASSLTNEQFF. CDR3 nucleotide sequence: TGTGCCAGCAGTTTAACCAATGAGCAGTTCTTC. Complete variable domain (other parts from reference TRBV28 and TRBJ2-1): DVKVTQSSRYLVKRTGEKVFLECVQDMDHENMFWYRQDPGLGLRLIYFSYDVKMKEKGDIPEGYSVSREKKERFSLILESASTNQTSMYLCASSLTNEQFFGPGTRLTVL.

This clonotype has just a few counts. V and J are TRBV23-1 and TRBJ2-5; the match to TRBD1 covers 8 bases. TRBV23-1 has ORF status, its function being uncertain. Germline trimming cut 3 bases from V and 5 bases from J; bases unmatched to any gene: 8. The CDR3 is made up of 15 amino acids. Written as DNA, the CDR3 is TGCGCCAGCAGTCAGCCAGGGGGCGAGGAGGAGACCCAGTACTTC. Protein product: CASSQPGGEEETQYF.

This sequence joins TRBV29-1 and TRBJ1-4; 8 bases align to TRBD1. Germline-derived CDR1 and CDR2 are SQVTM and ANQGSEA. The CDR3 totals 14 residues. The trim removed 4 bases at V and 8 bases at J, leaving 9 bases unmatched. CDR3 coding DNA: TGCAGCGTTGTGGGGGGACAGGATCGGGAAAAACTGTTTTTT. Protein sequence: CSVVGGQDREKLFF.

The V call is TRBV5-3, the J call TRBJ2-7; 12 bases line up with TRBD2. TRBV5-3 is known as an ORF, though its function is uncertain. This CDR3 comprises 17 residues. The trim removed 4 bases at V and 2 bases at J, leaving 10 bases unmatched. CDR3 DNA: TGTGCCAGAAGCCGCGTCTCGACTAGCGGGGGAACCTACGAGCAGTACTTC. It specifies CARSRVSTSGGTYEQYF.

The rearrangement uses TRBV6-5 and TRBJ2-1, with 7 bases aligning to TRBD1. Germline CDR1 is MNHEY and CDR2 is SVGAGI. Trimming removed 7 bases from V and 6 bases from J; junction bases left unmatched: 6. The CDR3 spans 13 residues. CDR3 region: CASNRQGVNEQFF. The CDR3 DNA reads TGTGCCAGCAACAGGCAGGGGGTCAATGAGCAGTTCTTC.

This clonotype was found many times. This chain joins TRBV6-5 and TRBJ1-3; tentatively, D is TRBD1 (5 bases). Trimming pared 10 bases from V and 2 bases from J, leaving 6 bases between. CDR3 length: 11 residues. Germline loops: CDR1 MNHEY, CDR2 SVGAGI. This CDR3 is CATGAGNTIYF. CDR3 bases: TGTGCCACGGGGGCTGGAAACACCATATATTTT.

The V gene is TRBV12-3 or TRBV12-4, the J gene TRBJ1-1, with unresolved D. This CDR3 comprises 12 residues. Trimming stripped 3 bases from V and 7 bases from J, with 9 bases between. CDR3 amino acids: CASSFTPREAFF. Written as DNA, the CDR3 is TGTGCCAGCAGTTTTACCCCTCGTGAAGCTTTCTTT.

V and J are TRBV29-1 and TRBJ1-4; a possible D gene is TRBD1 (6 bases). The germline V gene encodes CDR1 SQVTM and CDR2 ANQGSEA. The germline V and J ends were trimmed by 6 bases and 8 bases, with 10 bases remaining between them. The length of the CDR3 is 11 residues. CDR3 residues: CSVRQGEKLFF. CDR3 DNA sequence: TGCAGCGTCCGCCAGGGGGAAAAACTGTTTTTT.

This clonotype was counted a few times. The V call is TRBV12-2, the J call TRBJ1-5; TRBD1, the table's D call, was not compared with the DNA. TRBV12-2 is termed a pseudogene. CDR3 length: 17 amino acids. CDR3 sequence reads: CASRFFGDRLSNQPQHF. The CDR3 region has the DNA TGTGCAAGTCGCTTTTTCGGGGACAGATTAAGCAATCAGCCCCAGCATTTT.

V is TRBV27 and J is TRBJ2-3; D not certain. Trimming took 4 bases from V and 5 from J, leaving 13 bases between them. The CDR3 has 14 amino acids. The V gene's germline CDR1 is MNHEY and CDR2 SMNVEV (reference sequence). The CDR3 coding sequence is TGTGCCAGCAGTTCTCCGGCCCTGGGAGATACGCAGTATTTT. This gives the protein CASSSPALGDTQYF.

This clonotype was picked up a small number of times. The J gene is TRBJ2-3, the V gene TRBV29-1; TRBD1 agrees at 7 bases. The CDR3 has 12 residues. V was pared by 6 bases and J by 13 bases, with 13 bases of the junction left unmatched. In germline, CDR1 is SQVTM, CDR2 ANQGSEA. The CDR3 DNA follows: TGCAGCGTCGGTGGGTCCGGGACAGTCAAGTATTTT. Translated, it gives CSVGGSGTVKYF.

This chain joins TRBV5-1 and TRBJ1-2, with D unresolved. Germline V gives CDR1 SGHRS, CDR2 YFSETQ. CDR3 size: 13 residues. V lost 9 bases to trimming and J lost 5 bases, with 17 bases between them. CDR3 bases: TGCGCCACCTCAGCGTCGGGGAGGTATGGCTACACCTTC. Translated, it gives CATSASGRYGYTF.

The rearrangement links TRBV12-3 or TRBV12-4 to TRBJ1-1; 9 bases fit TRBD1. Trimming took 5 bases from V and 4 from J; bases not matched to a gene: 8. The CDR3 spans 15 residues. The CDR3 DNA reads TGTGCCAGCAGTGGCAGACAGGGGGTTGGCACTGAAGCTTTCTTT. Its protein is CASSGRQGVGTEAFF.